The 14 T cell receptor beta chains below come from one sample, sequenced in a study of CD8+ T cells in alopecia areata. cDNA prepared by RNA extraction and subsequent reverse transcription served as the template for sequencing. Assay: immunoSEQ multiplex PCR; the TCRdb copy retains only in-frame clones and omits some. The sample yields 180,000 or so clones, 40% to 65% seen once. The treatment denotes: oral pan-JAK inhibitor, 5-10 mg twice daily. The sequenced sample was CD8+ T cells sorted from blood, obtained at week 52, from a patient treated with tofacitinib. These receptors came from a human donor with alopecia areata.

The rearrangement uses TRBV6-5 and TRBJ2-7; D possibly corresponds to TRBD2 (6 bases). With 0 bases removed from V and 6 bases from J, the gap between germline ends came to 9 bases. The CDR3 contains 13 residues. Germline CDR1 and CDR2: MNHEY and SVGAGI. In DNA form, the CDR3 reads TGTGCCAGCAGTTACTCGGAGGGCGGCGAGCAGTACTTC. Amino acids: CASSYSEGGEQYF.

This clone was picked up one time. The chain is built from TRBV30 and TRBJ1-5, with D possibly matching TRBD1 (5 bases). Germline CDR1 GTSNPN, CDR2 SVGIG (reference sequence). The V end was cut by 0 bases, the J end by 4 bases, with 10 bases between. This CDR3 comprises 14 residues. The CDR3 nucleotides read TGTGCCTGGAGTGTACCGGGGGGAAATCAGCCCCAGCATTTT. This encodes CAWSVPGGNQPQHF.

This chain connects TRBV27 to TRBJ2-7, with D maybe TRBD1 (6 bases). This CDR3 region has 16 residues. Per the germline V gene, CDR1 is MNHEY and CDR2 is SMNVEV (reference sequence). Trimming took 6 bases from V and 2 from J, leaving 20 bases between them. The CDR3 DNA reads as TGTGCCAGCAGCCCCTCCACAGGGCAAGATACCTACGAGCAGTACTTC. Amino acids: CASSPSTGQDTYEQYF.

This clone was recorded a few times. The chain employs TRBV4-2 and TRBJ1-2; D gene ambiguous. Trimming stripped 3 bases from V and 8 bases from J, with 10 bases between. Germline assignment: CDR1 LGHNA and CDR2 YNFKEQ. The CDR3 covers 12 residues. Written as DNA, the CDR3 is TGTGCCAGCAGCCAGGACCAGGAGGGCTACACCTTC. It encodes CASSQDQEGYTF.

V usage is TRBV30 and J usage is TRBJ1-1, with D perhaps TRBD1 (5 bases). Trimming left V 2 bases short and J 3 bases short, with 13 bases between. The CDR3 extends over 14 amino acids. Germline CDR1 GTSNPN, CDR2 SVGIG (reference sequence). The CDR3 region is CAWSLRGEDTEAFF. Here the CDR3 DNA reads TGTGCCTGGAGTCTTAGGGGAGAAGACACTGAAGCTTTCTTT. The whole variable domain, remainder taken from reference TRBV30 and TRBJ1-1, is SQTIHQWPATLVQPVGSPLSLECTVEGTSNPNLYWYRQAAGRGLQLLFYSVGIGQISSEVPQNLSASRPQDRQFILSSKKLLLSDSGFYLCAWSLRGEDTEAFFGQGTRLTVV.

The chain is built from TRBV5-1 and TRBJ1-1; TRBD1 matches 7 bases. Germline values: CDR1 SGHRS, CDR2 YFSETQ. The CDR3 is 14 residues long. V dropped 4 bases and J dropped 4; count of bases not matched to a gene: 7. This chain's CDR3 is CASSLQGQGTEAFF. The CDR3 nucleotides are TGCGCCAGCAGCCTACAGGGGCAGGGCACTGAAGCTTTCTTT.

This clone was seen more than once but under ten times. V usage is TRBV27 and J usage is TRBJ2-5; D call uncertain. CDR3 length equals 11 residues. Germline CDR1 MNHEY, CDR2 SMNVEV (reference sequence). The chain's CDR3 is CASGPRETQYF. The CDR3 nucleotides are TGTGCTAGTGGTCCTCGGGAGACCCAGTACTTC.

This sequence joins TRBV9 and TRBJ2-7, with TRBD1 matching 8 bases. CDR3 size: 15 residues. Germline CDR1 is SGDLS and CDR2 is YYNGEE. The ends lost 0 bases at V and 3 bases at J; junction bases unmatched: 5. Here the CDR3 reads CASSVGAGGNYEQYF. CDR3 sequence (DNA): TGTGCCAGCAGCGTAGGGGCAGGGGGCAACTACGAGCAGTACTTC. Using reference TRBV9 and TRBJ2-7 for the parts outside the CDR3, the full variable domain is DSGVTQTPKHLITATGQRVTLRCSPRSGDLSVYWYQQSLDQGLQFLIQYYNGEERAKGNILERFSAQQFPDLHSELNLSSLELGDSALYFCASSVGAGGNYEQYFGPGTRLTVT.

V and J are TRBV19 and TRBJ2-1; 9 nucleotides agree with TRBD2. CDR1 and CDR2 from the germline V gene are LNHDA and SQIVND (reference sequence). The CDR3 length is 16 residues. V trimming: 6 bases; J trimming: 3 bases; junction bases outside the gene matches: 9. CDR3 nucleotides: TGTGCCAGTAGCCCGGTAGCGGGGGTTTACTACAATGAGCAGTTCTTC. Its translation: CASSPVAGVYYNEQFF.

The gene calls are TRBV5-6 and TRBJ2-1; D remains unclear. Germline assignment: CDR1 SGHDT and CDR2 YYEEEE. The length of the CDR3 is 13 residues. With 3 bases removed from V and 7 bases from J, the gap between germline ends came to 11 bases. The DNA for the CDR3 is TGTGCCAGCAGCTGGGTCTTGTTAAATGAGCAGTTCTTC. This translates into CASSWVLLNEQFF. Supplemented by reference TRBV5-6 and TRBJ2-1, the full variable domain reads DAGVTQSPTHLIKTRGQQVTLRCSPKSGHDTVSWYQQALGQGPQFIFQYYEEEERQRGNFPDRFSGHQFPNYSSELNVNALLLGDSALYLCASSWVLLNEQFFGPGTRLTVL.

This chain's CDR3 is CASSNSGTEAFF. For the CDR3, the DNA is TGTGCCAGCAGTAACAGTGGGACTGAAGCTTTCTTT. This chain uses TRBV6-5 with TRBJ1-1; no clear D gene. Germline CDR1 and CDR2: MNHEY and SVGAGI. V was pared by 5 bases and J by 5 bases, with 9 bases between. The CDR3 contains 12 residues.

This sequence joins TRBV29-1 and TRBJ1-1; D uncertain. Trimming removed 4 bases at V and 7 bases at J, with 7 bases between. This CDR3 spans 10 amino acids. CDR1 and CDR2 from the germline V gene are SQVTM and ANQGSEA. The CDR3 spells CSVVDGEAFF. CDR3 bases: TGCAGCGTTGTGGACGGTGAAGCTTTCTTT.

This clone turned up a few times. V usage is TRBV29-1 and J usage is TRBJ1-2, with TRBD1 as a possible D gene (6 bases). Germline CDR1 and CDR2: SQVTM and ANQGSEA. The CDR3 is made up of 12 amino acids. V lost 7 bases to trimming and J lost 7 bases, with 16 bases between them. CDR3 in amino acids: CSAIGGIGGYTF. For the CDR3, the DNA is TGCAGCGCTATAGGGGGTATCGGTGGCTACACCTTC.

This clone was observed a single time. This chain connects TRBV10-3 to TRBJ1-6; TRBD1 might be the D (5 bases). Trimming removed 0 bases at V and 0 bases at J, with 12 bases between. Germline loops: CDR1 ENHRY, CDR2 SYGVKD. This CDR3 has 18 residues. The CDR3 bases are TGTGCCATCAGTGAGTCATGGGGACGGAGCTCCTATAATTCACCCCTCCACTTT. This codes for CAISESWGRSSYNSPLHF.